This T cell receptor (beta chain) was captured in a study of PD-1 blockade in classical Hodgkin lymphoma. Time point: cycle 4 day 1 (C4D1), after less than 7 weeks of nivolumab. Following autologous stem cell transplantation, relapse occurred in every patient, and exposure to brentuximab vedotin varied. Complete response, partial response or progressive disease were the best responses. This CDR3 contains 15 residues. Germline loops: CDR1 LGHNA, CDR2 YSLEER. With 0 bases removed from V and 3 bases from J, the gap between germline ends came to 12 bases. Sequenced by immunoSEQ multiplex PCR; TCRdb stores in-frame clones only, minus some. The sample carries more than 30,000 clones, 77% recorded once.

The sample was peripheral blood mononuclear cells (PBMCs), taken before the fourth cycle of nivolumab. The rearrangement joins TRBV4-3 to TRBJ2-7, with D unclear. This TCR was recovered from a human donor with classical Hodgkin lymphoma. CDR3: CASSQDWRGFYEQYF. CDR3 DNA: TGCGCCAGCAGCCAAGACTGGCGCGGCTTCTACGAGCAGTACTTC.